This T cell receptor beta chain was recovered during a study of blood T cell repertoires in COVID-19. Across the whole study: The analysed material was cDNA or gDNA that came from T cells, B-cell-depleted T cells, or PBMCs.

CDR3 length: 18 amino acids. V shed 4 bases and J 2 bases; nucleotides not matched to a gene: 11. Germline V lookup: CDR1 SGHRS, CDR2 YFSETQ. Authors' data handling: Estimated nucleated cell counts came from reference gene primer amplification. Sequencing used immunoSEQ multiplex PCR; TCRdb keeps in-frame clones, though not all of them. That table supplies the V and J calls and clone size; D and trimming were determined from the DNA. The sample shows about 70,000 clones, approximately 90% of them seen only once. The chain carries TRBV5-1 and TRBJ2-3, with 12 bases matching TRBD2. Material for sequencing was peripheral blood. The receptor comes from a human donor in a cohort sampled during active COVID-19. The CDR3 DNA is TGCGCCAGCAGCCAGACCGGGACTAGCGGGCTGGCCACAGATACGCAGTATTTT. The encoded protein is CASSQTGTSGLATDTQYF.